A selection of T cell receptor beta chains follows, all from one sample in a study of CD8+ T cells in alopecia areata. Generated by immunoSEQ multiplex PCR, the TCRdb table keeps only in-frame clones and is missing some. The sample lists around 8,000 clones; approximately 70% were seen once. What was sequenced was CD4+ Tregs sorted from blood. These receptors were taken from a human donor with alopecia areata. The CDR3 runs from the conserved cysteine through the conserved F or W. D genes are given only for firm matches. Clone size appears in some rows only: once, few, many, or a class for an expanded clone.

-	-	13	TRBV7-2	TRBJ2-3	CASSWGRSDTQYF	TGTGCCAGCAGCTGGGGAAGGTCAGATACGCAGTATTTT
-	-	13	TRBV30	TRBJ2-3	CAWKLAGTDTQYF	TGTGCCTGGAAGTTAGCGGGCACAGATACGCAGTATTTT
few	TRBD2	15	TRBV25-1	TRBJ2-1	CASMKSGRGGNEQFF	TGTGCGAGCATGAAGAGCGGGAGGGGGGGCAATGAGCAGTTCTTC
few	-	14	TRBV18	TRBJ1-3	CASSPAGSGNTIYF	TGTGCCAGCTCACCAGCGGGGTCTGGAAACACCATATATTTT
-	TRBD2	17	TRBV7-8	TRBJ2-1	CASSAKARLAGYNEQFF	TGTGCCAGCAGCGCAAAGGCACGTCTAGCGGGCTACAATGAGCAGTTCTTC
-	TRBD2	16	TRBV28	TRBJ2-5	CASSFGTSGIFYKQYF	TGTGCCAGCAGTTTTGGGACTAGCGGAATTTTTTACAAGCAGTACTTC
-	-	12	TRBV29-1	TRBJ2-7	CSVRFGDREQYF	TGCAGCGTCCGATTCGGGGACCGCGAGCAGTACTTC
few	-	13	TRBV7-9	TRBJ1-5	CASSPGGNQPQHF	TGTGCCAGCAGCCCCGGCGGCAATCAGCCCCAGCATTTT
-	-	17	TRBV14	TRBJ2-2	CASSQSWAVANTGELFF	TGTGCCAGCAGCCAGTCGTGGGCGGTTGCGAACACCGGGGAGCTGTTTTTT
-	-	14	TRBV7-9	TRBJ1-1	CASTWDRRNTEAFF	TGTGCCAGCACCTGGGACCGGCGAAACACTGAAGCTTTCTTT
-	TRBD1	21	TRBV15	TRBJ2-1	CATSSRQGAEAGGSYYNEQFF	TGTGCCACCAGCAGTCGACAGGGGGCAGAAGCAGGCGGGAGTTACTACAATGAGCAGTTCTTC
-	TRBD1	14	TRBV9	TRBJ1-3	CASTSGTGEGTIYF	TGTGCCAGCACTTCCGGGACAGGGGAAGGAACCATATATTTT
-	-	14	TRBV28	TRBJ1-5	CASSQRDINQPQHF	TGTGCCAGCAGCCAGAGGGACATCAATCAGCCCCAGCATTTT
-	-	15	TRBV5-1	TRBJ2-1	CASSLEQGPYNEQFF	TGCGCCAGCAGCTTGGAACAGGGACCCTACAATGAGCAGTTCTTC
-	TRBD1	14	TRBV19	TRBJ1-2	CASRGQGINYGYTF	TGTGCCAGCCGCGGACAGGGGATAAACTATGGCTACACCTTC
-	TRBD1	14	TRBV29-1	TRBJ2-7	CSVGGQGASFEQYF	TGCAGCGTTGGGGGACAGGGGGCTTCGTTCGAGCAGTACTTC
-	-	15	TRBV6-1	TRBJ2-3	CASSPGGIVTDTQYF	TGTGCCAGCAGTCCTGGGGGGATTGTGACAGATACGCAGTATTTT
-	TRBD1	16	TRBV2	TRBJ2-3	CASSRGQESITDTQYF	TGTGCCAGCAGCCGAGGACAGGAGAGTATCACAGATACGCAGTATTTT
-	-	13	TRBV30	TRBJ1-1	CACLGEGDTEAFF	TGTGCCTGCTTGGGAGAGGGGGACACTGAAGCTTTCTTT
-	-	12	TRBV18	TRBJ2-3	CASSQTGDTQYF	TGTGCCAGCTCCCAGACTGGAGATACGCAGTATTTT
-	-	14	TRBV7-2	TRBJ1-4	CASSTGPSNEKLFF	TGTGCCAGCAGCACAGGGCCATCTAATGAAAAACTGTTTTTT
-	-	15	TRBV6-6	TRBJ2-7	CASSRSGQGYYEQYF	TGTGCCAGCAGCAGAAGTGGGCAGGGTTACTACGAGCAGTACTTC
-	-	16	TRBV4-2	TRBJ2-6	CASSQVLVAGANVLTF	TGTGCCAGCAGCCAAGTTTTGGTTGCCGGGGCCAACGTCCTGACTTTC
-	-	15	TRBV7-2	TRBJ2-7	CASSQSGHSSYEQYF	TGTGCCAGCAGCCAATCCGGACACAGCTCCTACGAGCAGTACTTC
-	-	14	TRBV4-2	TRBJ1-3	CASSQRDSGNTIYF	TGTGCCAGCAGCCAACGGGACTCTGGAAACACCATATATTTT
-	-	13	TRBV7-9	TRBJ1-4	CASSREKNEKLFF	TGTGCCAGCAGCCGAGAGAAGAATGAAAAACTGTTTTTT
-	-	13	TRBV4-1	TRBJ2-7	CASSQESSYEQYF	TGCGCCAGCAGCCAAGAGAGCTCCTACGAGCAGTACTTC
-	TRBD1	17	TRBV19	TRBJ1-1	CASSLGTGEGESTEAFF	TGTGCCAGTAGTCTGGGGACAGGGGAAGGGGAGAGCACTGAAGCTTTCTTT
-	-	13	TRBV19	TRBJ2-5	CASAEDVQETQYF	TGTGCCAGTGCGGAGGATGTCCAAGAGACCCAGTACTTC
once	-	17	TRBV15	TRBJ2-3	CATSIRDGHLSTDTQYF	TGTGCCACCAGCATCCGGGACGGTCACCTTAGCACAGATACGCAGTATTTT